The present T cell receptor beta chain was sequenced within a study of shared clonotypes between healthy human individuals. In the study overall: Used for every donor were three CD4 naive, three CD4 memory, two CD8 naive and one CD8 memory plate.

V shed 1 base and J 7 bases; nucleotides not matched to a gene: 13. Germline CDR1 reads MDHEN; CDR2 reads SYDVKM. The CDR3 covers 17 residues. The repertoire was sequenced with immunoSEQ multiplex PCR; TCRdb's copy has only in-frame clones and lacks some. The repertoire holds about 1.1 million clones, with around 77% as singletons. Every contributor of samples was a Caucasian grown-up residing in Nashville, Tennessee. Naive CD45RA+ and memory CD45RA-negative subsets were split from CD4+ cells. This TCR was sampled from a man aged 18 to 29 in good health. Some clones in this sample may be carry-over from other donors' samples. J is TRBJ2-1 and V is TRBV28; TRBD2 agrees at 7 bases. Sequenced input: memory CD4+ T cells from PBMCs. Subset defined: CD45RA-negative fraction. Here the CDR3 DNA reads TGTGCCAGCAGTTTATTCGCCGGGGGGAATCTACGGAATGAGCAGTTCTTC. Translated, it gives CASSLFAGGNLRNEQFF.